Listed here is a single T cell receptor (beta chain). The CDR3 has 15 residues. With V trimmed by 3 bases and J by 7 bases, 6 bases remained unmatched. Germline V gene sequence: CDR1 MGHRA, CDR2 YSYEKL. Together with a sample-barcoded 5' primer, a J-beta primer mix was included in a second PCR lasting about 6 to 11 cycles. TCRdb passed the 5' RACE reads through MiXCR, listing each CDR3 protein once. Here the sample spans about 290,000 distinct CDR3 sequences, around 27% being singletons. This sample stems from a study of blood T cells in healthy people across ages. The TCR was taken from a woman between 65 and 79 years old in good health. This chain connects TRBV4-1 to TRBJ1-4; 9 bases are a match to TRBD1. The sequencing sample was made of blood. DNA for the CDR3: TGCGCCAGCAGCCAGGGACAGGGCAATGGTGAAAAACTGTTTTTT. As protein: CASSQGQGNGEKLFF.